This TCR beta chain originates from a study of cytomegalovirus exposure and HLA in healthy donors. Germline CDR1 and CDR2: SGDLS and YYNGEE. The V end was cut by 5 bases, the J end by 1 base, with 13 bases between. The CDR3 sequence is 14 residues long. Primers: 60 Vbeta forward and 13 Jbeta reverse. TCRdb keeps only in-frame clones here, not all; method: immunoSEQ multiplex PCR. The sample has around 150,000 clones; approximately 80% are singletons. The TCR sequence derives from a female donor in good health and CMV-seropositive. The gene calls are TRBV9 and TRBJ2-7, with D maybe TRBD1 (6 bases). The specimen sequenced was PBMCs. The CDR3 DNA is TGTGCCAGCAGTACATCGGACAGATCCTACGAGCAGTACTTC. It is translated as CASSTSDRSYEQYF.